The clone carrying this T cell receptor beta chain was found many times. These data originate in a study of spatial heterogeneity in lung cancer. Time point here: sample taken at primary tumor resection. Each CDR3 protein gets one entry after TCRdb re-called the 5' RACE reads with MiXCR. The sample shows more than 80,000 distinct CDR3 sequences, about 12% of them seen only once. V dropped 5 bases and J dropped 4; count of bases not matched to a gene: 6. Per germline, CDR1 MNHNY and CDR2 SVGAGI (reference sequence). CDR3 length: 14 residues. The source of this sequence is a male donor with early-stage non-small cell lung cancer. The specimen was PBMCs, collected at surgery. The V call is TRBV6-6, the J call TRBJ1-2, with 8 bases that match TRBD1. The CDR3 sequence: CASSTGQGPYGYTF. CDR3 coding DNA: TGTGCCAGCAGTACCGGACAGGGCCCCTATGGCTACACCTTC.